This is a list of T cell receptor beta chains from one sample in a study of T cells in Graves' hyperthyroidism and ophthalmopathy. In TCRdb, the multiplex PCR reads were re-called with MiXCR into one record per CDR3 protein. The table shows approximately 380,000 distinct CDR3 sequences, with 15% to 20% occurring only once. Sequences were obtained from blood. Receptors originate from a woman between 18 and 29 years old with Graves' hyperthyroidism. Each CDR3 is given with its conserved first and last residue. The order of the fields is V gene, clone size, J gene, D gene, CDR3 protein, CDR3 DNA. D genes are given only for firm matches. Clone size, where shown, is once, few, many, or a class for clones that have expanded.

TRBV7-2	few	TRBJ2-5	TRBD2	CASSWTSGETQYF	TGTGCCAGCAGCTGGACTAGCGGGGAGACCCAGTACTTC
TRBV11-1	many	TRBJ1-5	NA	CASSTGPSGAYNQPQHF	TGTGCCAGCAGCACCGGACCGTCGGGGGCCTACAATCAGCCCCAGCATTTT
TRBV6-2/TRBV6-3	NA	TRBJ2-7	TRBD2	CASTGLAGRTPYEQYF	TGTGCCAGCACCGGACTAGCGGGGAGGACCCCCTACGAGCAGTACTTC
TRBV2	many	TRBJ2-6	NA	CASSPSLTGWPGANVLTF	TGTGCCAGCAGTCCTTCCCTGACAGGATGGCCTGGGGCCAACGTCCTGACTTTC
TRBV20-1	many	TRBJ1-3	NA	CSARNSGNTIYF	TGCAGTGCTAGAAACTCTGGAAACACCATATATTTT
TRBV7-3	NA	TRBJ1-1	TRBD1	CASSLFDRVTEAFF	TGTGCCAGCAGCTTATTTGACAGGGTCACTGAAGCTTTCTTT
TRBV12-3/TRBV12-4	few	TRBJ1-1	NA	CASSRTFEAFF	TGTGCCAGCAGTCGGACATTTGAAGCTTTCTTT
TRBV19	many	TRBJ1-2	NA	CASSTRGGHITPIF	TGTGCCAGTAGTACCAGGGGCGGACATATTACTCCAATCTTC
TRBV11-2	many	TRBJ1-6	TRBD1	CASSRDRAASPLHF	TGTGCCAGCAGCCGGGACAGGGCCGCTTCACCCCTCCACTTT
TRBV20-1	many	TRBJ1-2	NA	CSARDRRGRYTF	TGCAGTGCTAGAGACAGGAGGGGGAGGTACACCTTC
TRBV6-5	many	TRBJ2-5	TRBD2	CASSSLPPRGKETQYF	TGTGCCAGCAGTTCCCTACCACCGCGGGGGAAAGAGACCCAGTACTTC
TRBV20-1	NA	TRBJ2-2	TRBD2	CSARTSGGAGELFF	TGCAGTGCTAGGACTAGCGGGGGGGCCGGGGAGCTGTTTTTT
TRBV5-1	NA	TRBJ1-2	NA	CASSWGDGIYGYTF	TGCGCCAGCAGCTGGGGGGACGGAATCTATGGCTACACCTTC
TRBV29-1	many	TRBJ1-2	NA	CSVEEGLGTGYTF	TGCAGCGTTGAAGAAGGGTTGGGGACTGGCTACACCTTC
TRBV6-1	many	TRBJ2-7	NA	CASSNPRAGIYEQYF	TGTGCCAGCAGCAATCCGCGGGCGGGGATTTACGAGCAGTACTTC
TRBV5-1	many	TRBJ2-2	NA	CASTRDGLTNTGELFF	TGCGCCAGCACTCGGGACGGCCTTACGAACACCGGGGAGCTGTTTTTT
TRBV6-1	NA	TRBJ1-2	NA	CASSDSPNYGHTF	TGTGCCAGCTCGGACAGTCCTAACTATGGCCACACCTTC
TRBV28	many	TRBJ2-7	TRBD1	CASRRLWTGEIYEQYF	TGTGCCAGCAGAAGACTATGGACAGGGGAAATCTACGAGCAGTACTTC
TRBV28	once	TRBJ1-5	NA	CASSFRDRYNQPQHF	TGTGCCAGCAGTTTCCGTGACAGGTACAATCAGCCCCAGCATTTT
TRBV20-1	few	TRBJ1-6	NA	CSGSGRYNSPLHF	TGCAGTGGGTCCGGCAGGTATAATTCACCCCTCCACTTT
TRBV2	few	TRBJ2-7	NA	CASSGQVHYEQYF	TGTGCCAGCAGTGGACAGGTACACTACGAGCAGTACTTC
TRBV6-5	NA	TRBJ1-5	NA	CASSSQGYSNQPQHF	TGTGCCAGCAGTTCCCAGGGGTATAGCAATCAGCCCCAGCATTTT
TRBV20-1	NA	TRBJ2-5	NA	CSGGGRGVGETQYF	TGCAGTGGGGGGGGCAGGGGGGTAGGCGAGACCCAGTACTTC
TRBV6-1	many	TRBJ2-5	TRBD2	CASSVGLAETQYF	TGTGCCAGCAGTGTAGGACTAGCAGAGACCCAGTACTTC
TRBV19	few	TRBJ1-5	NA	CASSISLINQPQHF	TGTGCCAGTAGTATTAGTCTGATCAATCAGCCCCAGCATTTT
TRBV4-2	many	TRBJ2-7	TRBD1	CASSQEQQGSNEQYF	TGTGCCAGCAGCCAAGAGCAACAGGGGTCCAACGAGCAGTACTTC
TRBV12-3/TRBV12-4	many	TRBJ2-5	TRBD2	CASSGLAGALFQETQYF	TGTGCCAGCAGCGGACTAGCGGGGGCCCTATTTCAAGAGACCCAGTACTTC
TRBV20-1	many	TRBJ2-5	NA	CSAGDFYQETQYF	TGCAGTGCTGGGGACTTTTACCAAGAGACCCAGTACTTC
TRBV4-1	many	TRBJ2-7	NA	CASSQAPGTGNYEQYF	TGCGCCAGCAGCCAAGCTCCCGGGACGGGAAACTACGAGCAGTACTTC
TRBV28	NA	TRBJ1-5	NA	CASSLYRTQANQPQHF	TGTGCCAGCAGTTTATACCGGACCCAGGCAAATCAGCCCCAGCATTTT
TRBV11-2	many	TRBJ2-7	NA	CASSLNVKWGATEQYF	TGTGCCAGCAGCTTAAATGTGAAATGGGGGGCCACCGAGCAGTACTTC
TRBV6-2/TRBV6-3	many	TRBJ1-5	NA	CASSSRGRERSQHF	TGTGCCAGCAGTTCCAGGGGACGGGAACGGTCCCAGCATTTT
TRBV12-3/TRBV12-4	NA	TRBJ1-1	TRBD1	CASSRTGCRPEAFF	TGTGCCAGCAGTCGGACAGGGTGCCGACCTGAAGCTTTCTTT
TRBV12-3/TRBV12-4	few	TRBJ2-7	TRBD2	CASSLHGTSGGSEQYF	TGTGCCAGCAGTTTACACGGGACTAGCGGGGGAAGCGAGCAGTACTTC
TRBV12-5	NA	TRBJ1-2	NA	CASGSGVFYGYTF	TGTGCTAGTGGTTCCGGGGTTTTCTATGGCTACACCTTC
TRBV12-3/TRBV12-4	NA	TRBJ1-6	NA	CASSFGARGNSPLHF	TGTGCCAGCAGTTTCGGGGCCCGGGGAAATTCACCCCTCCACTTT
TRBV5-1	NA	TRBJ2-6	NA	CASSLGAGLGANVLTF	TGCGCCAGCAGCTTAGGGGCAGGGTTGGGGGCCAACGTCCTGACTTTC
TRBV2	many	TRBJ1-1	NA	CASTLGLNTEAFF	TGTGCCAGCACTTTAGGGTTGAACACTGAAGCTTTCTTT
TRBV6-2/TRBV6-3	many	TRBJ2-2	NA	CASSLDEGYTGELFF	TGTGCCAGCAGCCTGGACGAAGGGTACACCGGGGAGCTGTTTTTT
TRBV5-5	NA	TRBJ2-2	TRBD2	CASSLVLAGNTGELFF	TGTGCCAGCAGCTTGGTACTAGCGGGAAACACCGGGGAGCTGTTTTTT
TRBV28	many	TRBJ2-5	NA	CASSLMGRRGKETQYF	TGTGCCAGCAGTTTAATGGGTCGTCGGGGTAAAGAGACCCAGTACTTC
TRBV6-9	many	TRBJ1-5	NA	CASSPQHAGQPQHF	TGTGCCAGCAGTCCCCAACATGCGGGTCAGCCCCAGCATTTT
TRBV6-1	many	TRBJ1-2	TRBD1	CASSGGQAEVYYTF	TGTGCCAGCAGTGGGGGACAGGCCGAAGTATACTACACCTTC
TRBV6-5	many	TRBJ1-3	TRBD1	CASSYSSRITGGPFSGNTIYF	TGTGCCAGCAGTTACTCATCTAGAATCACAGGGGGCCCCTTCTCTGGAAACACCATATATTTT
TRBV6-1	NA	TRBJ2-7	NA	CASSRLASSYEQYF	TGTGCCAGCAGTCGACTGGCAAGCTCCTACGAGCAGTACTTC